The 21 T cell receptor beta chains presented below share a single source sample, sequenced in a study of T cell responses to AZD1222 COVID-19 vaccine (dated by TCRdb to the early 2020s). To prepare the library, the immunoSEQ multiplex PCR assay was applied. The table comes from immuneACCESS by way of TCRdb, which keeps in-frame sequences with V and J called. Part of the clones is missing from these tables; in studies checked, under half for an unresolved V gene and the rest for unknown reasons. The sample table shows about 130,000 clones, and over 65% are seen once. The ten largest clones add up to approximately 4% of the sample. Interpreted using the paper, the time point label stands for: baseline before first vaccination. The starting material was peripheral blood, obtained on day 0 of AZD1222 vaccination. These receptors were collected from an adult in good health.

The rearrangement links TRBV14 to TRBJ2-1; 7 bases are a match to TRBD2. V lost 2 bases to trimming and J lost 5 bases; unmatched junction nucleotides: 33. The CDR3 spans 24 residues. CDR1 and CDR2 from the germline V gene are SGHDN and FVKESK. CDR3 coding DNA: TGTGCCAGCAGCCAAAGAAGATTCTCCCCTACGGCTAGCGGAGGCTTCCAGGAAAACAATGAGCAGTTCTTC. Amino acid sequence: CASSQRRFSPTASGGFQENNEQFF.

The rearrangement links TRBV6-5 to TRBJ1-2; D remains unclear. Trimming removed 3 bases at V and 1 base at J, with 12 bases between. From germline, CDR1 is MNHEY and CDR2 SVGAGI. This CDR3 comprises 15 residues. The CDR3 protein is CASSYREGGNYGYTF. CDR3 sequence (DNA): TGTGCCAGCAGTTATAGGGAGGGTGGTAACTATGGCTACACCTTC.

The chain combines TRBV11-2 with TRBJ2-3; D remains unclear. The germline V and J ends were trimmed by 4 bases and 3 bases, with 11 bases remaining between them. Germline V gene data show CDR1 as SGHAT and CDR2 as FQNNGV. CDR3 length: 14 residues. The CDR3 sequence is CASSSRFGTDTQYF. CDR3 DNA sequence: TGTGCCAGCAGCTCGCGCTTTGGAACAGATACGCAGTATTTT. Using reference TRBV11-2 and TRBJ2-3 for the parts outside the CDR3, the full variable domain is EAGVAQSPRYKIIEKRQSVAFWCNPISGHATLYWYQQILGQGPKLLIQFQNNGVVDDSQLPKDRFSAERLKGVDSTLKIQPAKLEDSAVYLCASSSRFGTDTQYFGPGTRLTVL.

This clone was found a few times. V is TRBV30 and J is TRBJ1-1; D remains ambiguous. CDR1 is GTSNPN, CDR2 SVGIG, per germline (reference sequence). V lost 6 bases, J lost 4 bases, and 15 bases lay in between. This CDR3 region has 13 residues. The CDR3 coding sequence is TGTGCCTGCCACCTCATGTGGACCACTGAAGCTTTCTTT. Protein product: CACHLMWTTEAFF.

The rearrangement joins TRBV6-1 to TRBJ1-3, with D hard to call. Germline V gene data show CDR1 as MNHNS and CDR2 as SASEGT. V lost 2 bases and J 0 bases, leaving 11 bases between the germline ends. There are 16 residues in the CDR3. CDR3 coding DNA: TGTGCCAGCAGTGAATGGCGGGTGAGCTCTGGAAACACCATATATTTT. Translation gives CASSEWRVSSGNTIYF.

The V and J genes are TRBV19 and TRBJ1-1, with D maybe TRBD1 (6 bases). The CDR3 runs to 15 residues. Trimming removed 0 bases at V and 9 bases at J, with 17 bases between. Germline V CDR1 and CDR2: LNHDA, SQIVND (reference sequence). The CDR3, as DNA: TGTGCCAGTAGTATAGATGTAGGGGCAGGGGAGAAAGCTTTCTTT. It yields the protein CASSIDVGAGEKAFF.

The V gene is TRBV27, the J gene TRBJ1-1; a possible D gene is TRBD1 (6 bases). CDR3 size: 15 residues. V shed 1 base and J shed 4 bases, with 13 bases lying between them. Germline-derived CDR1 and CDR2 are MNHEY and SMNVEV (reference sequence). CDR3 amino acids: CASSLFGQGLTEAFF. The CDR3 nucleotides read TGTGCCAGCAGTTTATTTGGGCAGGGGCTCACTGAAGCTTTCTTT.

The chain combines TRBV5-4 with TRBJ1-6; no firm D call. Trimming took off 0 bases at V and 9 bases at J, with 10 bases between the two ends. This CDR3 comprises 14 residues. Germline V gene data show CDR1 as SGHNT and CDR2 as YYREEE (reference sequence). The DNA of the CDR3 is TGTGCCAGCAGCTTGGAGGGCCCTGGTTCACCCCTCCACTTT. Translated: CASSLEGPGSPLHF. Drawing the rest from reference TRBV5-4 and TRBJ1-6, the complete variable domain is ETGVTQSPTHLIKTRGQQVTLRCSSQSGHNTVSWYQQALGQGPQFIFQYYREEENGRGNFPPRFSGLQFPNYSSELNVNALELDDSALYLCASSLEGPGSPLHFGNGTRLTVT.

V and J are TRBV6-5 and TRBJ2-1, with D maybe TRBD1 (6 bases). CDR1 and CDR2 from the germline V gene are MNHEY and SVGAGI. This CDR3 is built from 14 residues. The germline V and J ends were trimmed by 8 bases and 4 bases, with 15 bases remaining between them. CDR3 in DNA: TGTGCCAGCGGGACATTCGGGCCTTACAATGAGCAGTTCTTC. The encoded protein is CASGTFGPYNEQFF.

V and J are TRBV7-9 and TRBJ1-1, with 7 bases matching TRBD1. The length of the CDR3 is 14 residues. Germline-derived CDR1 and CDR2 are SEHNR and FQNEAQ (reference sequence). V lost 4 bases and J lost 1; bases outside the gene matches: 3. The CDR3 reads CASSYGQANTEAFF. In DNA form, the CDR3 reads TGTGCCAGCAGCTACGGACAGGCGAACACTGAAGCTTTCTTT. Variable domain in full (rest from reference TRBV7-9 and TRBJ1-1): DTGVSQNPRHKITKRGQNVTFRCDPISEHNRLYWYRQTLGQGPEFLTYFQNEAQLEKSRLLSDRFSAERPKGSFSTLEIQRTEQGDSAMYLCASSYGQANTEAFFGQGTRLTVV.

The chain has TRBV7-9 and TRBJ1-3; D is unresolved. V was shortened by 5 bases and J by 1 base, with 9 bases between the two germline ends. This CDR3 region has 14 residues. Germline V lookup: CDR1 SEHNR, CDR2 FQNEAQ (reference sequence). CDR3: CASSQTGSGNTIYF. The DNA for the CDR3 is TGTGCCAGCAGCCAGACGGGTTCTGGAAACACCATATATTTT.

The CDR3 nucleotides are TGCAGCGTTCTCGGGGGGACAGGGGGCGTCGAGCAGTACTTC. Translation: CSVLGGTGGVEQYF. The V gene is TRBV29-1, the J gene TRBJ2-7; 12 nucleotides match TRBD1. The germline gives CDR1 SQVTM, CDR2 ANQGSEA. The CDR3 consists of 14 residues. V shed 5 bases and J 6 bases; nucleotides not matched to a gene: 8.

V usage is TRBV7-5 and J usage is TRBJ2-7; the table gives TRBD1 as D, unverified against the DNA. TRBV7-5 is a pseudogene locus. The CDR3 is 16 amino acids. Here the CDR3 DNA reads TGTGCCAGAAGCTTACGGGTCTTACAGGTTTGTTACGAGCAGTACTTC. Translated, it gives CARSLRVLQVCYEQYF.

Here the CDR3 DNA reads TGTGCCAGCAGTTACAACCCTGCTGCCAACTATGGCTACACCTTC. It codes for CASSYNPAANYGYTF. J is TRBJ1-2 and V is TRBV6-5; D is undetermined. The CDR3 is 15 amino acids. Trimming cost V 2 bases and J 2 bases, with 12 bases left between them. Per germline, CDR1 MNHEY and CDR2 SVGAGI.

On this clone itself: Relative to the germline gene, one junction end is altered; a read error may explain this. The rearrangement joins TRBV6-5 to TRBJ2-7; 9 bases line up with TRBD1. The CDR3 is 16 residues long. CDR1 is MNHEY, CDR2 SVGAGI, per germline. The CDR3 spells CASSSGQGLVSYEQYF. The CDR3 DNA is TGTGCCAGTAGTTCCGGACAGGGGTTGGTTTCCTACGAGCAGTACTTC.

The chain has TRBV30 and TRBJ1-2; TRBD1 aligns across 7 bases. CDR3 length equals 14 residues. Germline values: CDR1 GTSNPN, CDR2 SVGIG (reference sequence). The junction had 9 bases not matched to a gene; V was cut back by 3 bases and J by 5 bases. The CDR3 loop is CAWSSTGESYGYTF. CDR3 nucleotides: TGTGCCTGGAGCTCAACAGGGGAGAGTTATGGCTACACCTTC.

This clone has a handful of counts. The genes are TRBV6-4 and TRBJ2-3; a weak D match, TRBD1 (7 bases). The V and J ends lost 2 bases and 3 bases respectively, with 12 bases between them. The CDR3 runs to 15 residues. Germline assignment: CDR1 MRHNA and CDR2 SNTAGT. DNA for the CDR3: TGTGCCAGCAGTGACGGGCAGGGGGGAACAGATACGCAGTATTTT. Residues: CASSDGQGGTDTQYF.

The chain links TRBV5-1 to TRBJ1-1, with D perhaps TRBD1 (5 bases). This CDR3 is built from 15 residues. CDR1 and CDR2 (germline): SGHRS, YFSETQ. V lost 4 bases, J lost 4 bases, and 17 bases lay in between. CDR3: CASSRTTLGTTEAFF. The CDR3 nucleotides are TGCGCCAGCAGCCGGACGACATTGGGGACCACTGAAGCTTTCTTT.

There are a few counts of this clone. This chain connects TRBV6-1 to TRBJ1-2; no firm D call. The ends were cut back, 2 bases at V and 3 bases at J, with 10 bases in the middle. The germline V gene encodes CDR1 MNHNS and CDR2 SASEGT. This CDR3 contains 14 residues. CDR3 in amino acids: CASSETSDHYGYTF. The CDR3 nucleotides read TGTGCCAGCAGTGAAACGTCAGACCACTATGGCTACACCTTC.

The V call is TRBV6-5, the J call TRBJ1-6; D may be TRBD1 (5 bases). Trimming shortened V by 4 bases and J by 8 bases, and 18 bases separated the two germline ends. The V gene's germline CDR1 is MNHEY and CDR2 SVGAGI. The CDR3 covers 16 residues. DNA of the CDR3: TGTGCCAGCAGTTCGCCGGGCTTAGGGACCGATTCACCCCTCCACTTT. Protein: CASSSPGLGTDSPLHF.

The rearrangement links TRBV6-6 to TRBJ1-5; a weak D match, TRBD1 (5 bases). Germline CDR1 is MNHNY and CDR2 is SVGAGI (reference sequence). Trimming removed 4 bases from V and 1 base from J, with 14 bases in between. This CDR3 has 16 residues. CDR3 sequence: CASSSRGTPSNQPQHF. As DNA, the CDR3 is TGTGCCAGCAGTTCACGGGGGACCCCGAGCAATCAGCCCCAGCATTTT.